A single sample gave rise to the 8 T cell receptor beta chains below, sequenced in a study of human T cells and chemical hapten exposure. TCRdb itself ran the RACE reads through MiXCR, one entry per CDR3 protein. The data contain under 130,000 distinct CDR3 sequences, 34% of them singletons. As for time point: patch test 3, about 24 weeks after DPC sensitization. Treatment in this sample: therapeutic diphenylcyclopropenone sensitization with weekly scalp DPC. Sequenced material: whole blood, taken in connection with sensitization to the hapten diphenylcyclopropenone (DPC). Receptor source: a middle-aged man with alopecia areata. Some clones in this sample may be carry-over from other donors' samples.

The V and J genes are TRBV5-4 and TRBJ2-7, with D possibly TRBD1 on 6 matching bases. Germline V gene lookup returns CDR1 SGHNT and CDR2 YYREEE (reference sequence). Between the trimmed V and J ends, which lost 4 bases and 7 bases, there was a span of 15 bases. The CDR3 sequence is 13 residues long. CDR3 DNA: TGTGCCAGCAGCAAGGACAGACTTGGGGAGCAGTACTTC. This sequence encodes CASSKDRLGEQYF.

This rearrangement joins TRBV7-2 to TRBJ1-5; D is unresolved. V shed 4 bases and J shed 2 bases, with 6 bases lying between them. The CDR3 runs to 13 residues. The V gene's germline CDR1 is SGHTA and CDR2 FQGNSA. The CDR3 here is CASSSRGNQPQHF. Here the CDR3 DNA reads TGTGCCAGCAGCTCTCGGGGCAATCAGCCCCAGCATTTT. Complete variable domain (other parts from reference TRBV7-2 and TRBJ1-5): GAGVSQSPSNKVTEKGKDVELRCDPISGHTALYWYRQSLGQGLEFLIYFQGNSAPDKSGLPSDRFSAERTGGSVSTLTIQRTQQEDSAVYLCASSSRGNQPQHFGDGTRLSIL.

In DNA, the CDR3 is TGTGCCTGGTCGGGACGGAGGGAAAAACTGTTTTTT. This gives the protein CAWSGRREKLFF. The chain is built from TRBV30 and TRBJ1-4; a weak D match, TRBD1 (5 bases). Trimming left V 5 bases short and J 8 bases short, with 12 bases between. CDR3 size: 12 residues. Germline V CDR1 and CDR2: GTSNPN, SVGIG (reference sequence).

This clonotype was counted only a few times. The chain links TRBV3-1 to TRBJ1-2; D possibly corresponds to TRBD1 (6 bases). Germline V CDR1 and CDR2: LGHDT, YNNKEL (reference sequence). V shed 5 bases and J shed 4 bases, with 14 bases lying between them. The CDR3 covers 14 residues. The CDR3 DNA follows: TGTGCCAGCAGCTTACAGGGATCCCTCTATGGCTACACCTTC. Translation gives CASSLQGSLYGYTF.

The chain joins TRBV2 to TRBJ2-3; D gene uncertain. Germline V gene lookup returns CDR1 SNHLY and CDR2 FYNNEI. CDR3 length equals 15 residues. V dropped 0 bases and J dropped 1 base, with 8 bases sitting between them. The CDR3 nucleotides are TGTGCCAGCAGTGAAGCTTTGGTAGGCACAGATACGCAGTATTTT. It translates to CASSEALVGTDTQYF.

The table lists this clonotype with a few counts. The chain carries TRBV3-1 and TRBJ1-2; 7 bases match TRBD1. V lost 4 bases to trimming and J lost 2 bases; unmatched junction nucleotides: 1. The CDR3 contains 13 residues. Germline CDR1 reads LGHDT; CDR2 reads YNNKEL (reference sequence). The CDR3 bases are TGTGCCAGCAGCCTGGACAGGAACTATGGCTACACCTTC. Translated: CASSLDRNYGYTF.

This clonotype was seen a few times. The chain couples TRBV29-1 to TRBJ2-3, with a weak D call TRBD1 (6 bases). This CDR3 has 14 residues. Trimming pared 4 bases from V and 9 bases from J, leaving 20 bases between. Germline CDR1 reads SQVTM; CDR2 reads ANQGSEA. The CDR3: CSVAGRDTKVTQYF. The CDR3 DNA reads TGCAGCGTTGCGGGCAGGGACACCAAGGTGACGCAGTATTTT.

This chain links TRBV4-2 with TRBJ2-5, with a tentative D call TRBD2 (7 bases). CDR3 size: 14 residues. Between the trimmed V and J ends, which lost 0 bases and 5 bases, there was a span of 10 bases. In germline, CDR1 is LGHNA, CDR2 YNFKEQ. The CDR3 DNA is TGTGCCAGCAGCCAAGATGGGAGGGGGGAGACCCAGTACTTC. This sequence encodes CASSQDGRGETQYF.